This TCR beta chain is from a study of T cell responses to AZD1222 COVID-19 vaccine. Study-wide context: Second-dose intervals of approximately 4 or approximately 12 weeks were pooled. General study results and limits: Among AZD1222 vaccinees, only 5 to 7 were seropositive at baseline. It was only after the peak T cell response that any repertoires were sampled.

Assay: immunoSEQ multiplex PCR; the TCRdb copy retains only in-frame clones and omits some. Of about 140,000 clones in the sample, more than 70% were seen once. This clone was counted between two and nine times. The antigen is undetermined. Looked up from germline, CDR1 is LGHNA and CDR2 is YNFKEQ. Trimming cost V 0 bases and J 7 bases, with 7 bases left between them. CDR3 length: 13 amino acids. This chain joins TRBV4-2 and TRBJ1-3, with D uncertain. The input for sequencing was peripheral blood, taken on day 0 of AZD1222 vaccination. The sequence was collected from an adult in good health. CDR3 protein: CASSQDLTNTIYF. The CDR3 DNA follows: TGTGCCAGCAGCCAAGATTTGACTAACACCATATATTTT.